This T cell receptor beta chain was found in a study of PD-1 blockade in classical Hodgkin lymphoma. To note about this clone: Its antigen is currently unknown.

The method was immunoSEQ multiplex PCR; TCRdb's version includes in-frame clones alone and lacks a portion of them. The sample carries 25,000 to 30,000 clones, about 74% recorded once. Relapses following autologous stem cell transplantation were seen in all patients, with brentuximab vedotin exposure varying. Thawed PBMCs underwent magnetic negative selection to yield purified CD4+ T cells. CDR3 size: 15 residues. V lost 2 bases and J 7 bases, leaving 17 bases between the germline ends. The germline V gene encodes CDR1 MNHNY and CDR2 SVGAGI (reference sequence). Study-wide points: Underlying causes for the observed repertoire differences were not defined, possibly disease activity or prior therapy. Newly diagnosed patients and complete responders had comparable diversity at baseline. A reduction in baseline TCR diversity was reportedly seen in newly diagnosed patients relative to healthy donors.

The origin of this receptor is a human donor with classical Hodgkin lymphoma. The chain joins TRBV6-6 to TRBJ1-2; perhaps TRBD1 as D (6 bases). The input for sequencing was CD4+ T cells from blood, taken at baseline. The CDR3 spells CASSYTAPKGGGYTF. CDR3 coding DNA: TGTGCCAGCAGTTACACCGCCCCAAAGGGGGGTGGCTACACCTTC.